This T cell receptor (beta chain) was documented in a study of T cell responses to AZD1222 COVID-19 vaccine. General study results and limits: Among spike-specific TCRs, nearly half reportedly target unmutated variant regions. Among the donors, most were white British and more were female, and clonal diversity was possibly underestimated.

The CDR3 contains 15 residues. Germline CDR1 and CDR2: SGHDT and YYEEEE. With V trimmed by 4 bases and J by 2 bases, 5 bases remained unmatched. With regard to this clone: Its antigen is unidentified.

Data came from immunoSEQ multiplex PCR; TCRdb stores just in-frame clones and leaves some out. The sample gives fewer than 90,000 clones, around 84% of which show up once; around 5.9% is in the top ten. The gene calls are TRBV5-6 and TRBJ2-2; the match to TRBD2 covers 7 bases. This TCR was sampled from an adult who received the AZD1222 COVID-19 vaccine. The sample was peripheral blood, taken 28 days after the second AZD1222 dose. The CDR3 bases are TGTGCCAGCAGCCCTCGGGGGGTTAACACCGGGGAGCTGTTTTTT. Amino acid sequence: CASSPRGVNTGELFF.